The T cell receptor beta chain described here comes from a study of blood T cell repertoires in COVID-19. Looking at the study overall: Donors in the United States, Italy and Spain gave samples during acute or convalescent COVID-19.

V shed 3 bases and J shed 6 bases, with 14 bases lying between them. There are 14 residues in the CDR3. Germline values: CDR1 SGHKS, CDR2 YYEKEE (reference sequence). Produced via immunoSEQ multiplex PCR; TCRdb's table is partial and in-frame only. The sample lists fewer than 500,000 clones; around nine tenths were seen once. The clonotype originates from a woman under 40 with acute or convalescent COVID-19. Sequenced material: peripheral blood. The chain carries TRBV5-5 and TRBJ2-3, with D possibly being TRBD1 (6 bases). The CDR3 nucleotides read TGTGCCAGCAGCTCCCCGGGACATAAGGATACGCAGTATTTT. It yields the protein CASSSPGHKDTQYF.